One and the same sample provided the 6 T cell receptor beta chains below, sequenced in a study of blood T cell repertoires in COVID-19. Profiled with immunoSEQ multiplex PCR; TCRdb holds only in-frame clones, not every one. The table has approximately 290,000 clones, under 85% seen once; the top ten hold 0.85% to 1%. The sample consisted of peripheral blood. These receptors came from a human donor with COVID-19, enrolled during active disease. The donor label of this sample is uncertain.

The genes are TRBV19 and TRBJ1-2; D might be TRBD1 (6 bases). This CDR3 region has 15 residues. V was pared by 2 bases and J by 5 bases, with 15 bases between. Looked up from germline, CDR1 is LNHDA and CDR2 is SQIVND (reference sequence). CDR3 coding DNA: TGTGCCAGTAGTATACCAGGACAGTATGAGTATGGCTACACCTTC. This gives the protein CASSIPGQYEYGYTF.

This clone appeared a single time. The chain is built from TRBV12-5 and TRBJ2-2; 14 nucleotides align to TRBD2. CDR3 length: 17 residues. Germline trimming cut 3 bases from V and 4 bases from J; bases unmatched to any gene: 4. Germline values: CDR1 LGHNT, CDR2 FRNRAP. In DNA, the CDR3 is TGTGCTAGTGGTTTCCAAGGGACTAGCGGGAGCACCGGGGAGCTGTTTTTT. This gives the protein CASGFQGTSGSTGELFF. The complete variable domain, with remaining parts taken from reference TRBV12-5 and TRBJ2-2, reads DARVTQTPRHKVTEMGQEVTMRCQPILGHNTVFWYRQTMMQGLELLAYFRNRAPLDDSGMPKDRFSAEMPDATLATLKIQPSEPRDSAVYFCASGFQGTSGSTGELFFGEGSRLTVL.

The V gene is TRBV3-1 (or the pseudogene TRBV3-2), the J gene TRBJ1-3; the match to TRBD1 covers 10 bases. Germline assignment: CDR1 LGHDT and CDR2 YNNKEL (reference sequence). The CDR3 is 17 residues long. The V and J ends lost 1 base and 5 bases, in that order; junction bases with no gene match: 8. This CDR3 reads CASSQVRRTGGRNTIYF. The CDR3 DNA follows: TGTGCCAGCAGCCAAGTCCGGAGGACAGGGGGACGAAACACCATATATTTT.

The chain carries TRBV6-1 and TRBJ1-2, with 10 bases lining up with TRBD1. V gave up 4 bases and J gave up 5 bases; unmatched junction bases: 10. This CDR3 region has 16 residues. Germline CDR1 MNHNS, CDR2 SASEGT. CDR3 bases: TGTGCCAGCAGTGCCGGGACAGGGGAGGCCCTATATGGCTACACCTTC. It is translated as CASSAGTGEALYGYTF.

The rearrangement uses TRBV2 and TRBJ1-2; D is undetermined. Germline CDR1 is SNHLY and CDR2 is FYNNEI. This CDR3 is 14 amino acids long. Trimming removed 2 bases from V and 7 bases from J, with 14 bases in between. The CDR3 protein is CASSETGSFFGYTF. CDR3 bases: TGTGCCAGCAGTGAAACTGGTTCCTTCTTTGGCTACACCTTC.

The chain employs TRBV7-3 and TRBJ2-2; TRBD1 might be the D (5 bases). The CDR3 is 14 amino acids. Germline V gene lookup returns CDR1 SGHTA and CDR2 FQGTGA. The V end was cut by 4 bases, the J end by 6 bases, with 12 bases between. The CDR3 loop reads CASSYAKGAGELFF. The CDR3 region has the DNA TGTGCCAGCAGCTACGCGAAAGGGGCCGGGGAGCTGTTTTTT.